The text below deals with one T cell receptor beta chain. These data belong to a study of blood T cell repertoires in COVID-19. The wider study: T cells, B-cell-depleted T cells, or PBMCs supplied cDNA or gDNA.

This table comes from immunoSEQ multiplex PCR, and its TCRdb copy is limited to in-frame clones, with some not included. The data show 130,000 to 150,000 clones, 80% to 85% seen once. The CDR3 runs to 17 residues. Germline assignment: CDR1 SGHTA and CDR2 FQGNSA. The junction had 10 bases not matched to a gene; V was cut back by 2 bases and J by 5 bases. Participants spanned ages about 18 to 95 years and resided in roughly 22 US areas. Participants reported their clinical history, and cohort assignment relied on those reports. Contact with a PCR-confirmed or clinician-diagnosed COVID-19 case occurred within 2 weeks of entry.

The sample taken for sequencing was PBMCs or T cells enriched from blood (not recorded which). V and J are TRBV7-2 and TRBJ2-2; 8 nucleotides line up with TRBD1. The source of this sequence is a woman aged 45-59 years who had been exposed to COVID-19. The CDR3 DNA follows: TGTGCCAGCAGCTTACGATCTACAGGGGGGCTGACCGGGGAGCTGTTTTTT. Its protein product is CASSLRSTGGLTGELFF.